The TCR beta chain described here comes from a study of T-cell reconstitution after alpha-beta-depleted transplantation in children. V was cut by 0 bases and J by 6 bases, with 12 bases left in between. Germline V gene data show CDR1 as SGHRS and CDR2 as YFSETQ. CDR3 size: 14 residues. Preparation of the TCRbeta library was carried out with unique molecular identifiers. Each CDR3 protein is one row after TCRdb ran MiXCR on the PCR reads. The table records over 550,000 distinct CDR3 sequences, approximately 10% of them present only once. This material consisted of PBMCs from the stem cell graft donor, taken from the stem cell graft. The sequence was obtained from a human donor who donated a stem cell graft to a child with acute myeloid leukemia. The V gene is TRBV5-1, the J gene TRBJ1-1; D is unresolved. The CDR3 here is CASSLAPLPAEAFF. The CDR3 region has the DNA TGCGCCAGCAGCTTGGCCCCTTTACCGGCTGAAGCTTTCTTT.